The 20 T cell receptor beta chains below all came from one sample that was sequenced in a study of blood T cells in healthy people across ages. Alongside a J-beta primer mix, a sample-barcoded 5' primer served in a second PCR lasting about 7 to 11 cycles. One entry per CDR3 protein, called by TCRdb with MiXCR from the 5' RACE reads. This sample has approximately 1.5 million distinct CDR3 sequences, with roughly two fifths found just once. The sample consisted of blood. The receptors were sampled from a woman aged 18 to 35 in good health.

The J gene is TRBJ1-2, the V gene TRBV30, with D perhaps matching TRBD1 (5 bases). Germline V gene lookup returns CDR1 GTSNPN and CDR2 SVGIG (reference sequence). Trimming stripped 0 bases from V and 7 bases from J, with 15 bases between. The CDR3 is 14 residues long. The DNA for the CDR3 is TGTGCCTGGAGTGTGGAAAGGGGTCGTCGTGGCTACACCTTC. As protein: CAWSVERGRRGYTF.

This clonotype turned up a few times. The CDR3, as DNA: TGTGCCAGCAGTGCAGCAGGCCATTCCTACGAGCAGTACTTC. Amino acid sequence: CASSAAGHSYEQYF. The V call is TRBV12-3 or TRBV12-4, the J call TRBJ2-7; D gene uncertain. V lost 5 bases, J lost 1 base, and 12 bases lay in between. The CDR3 length is 14 residues.

The J gene is TRBJ1-1, the V gene TRBV7-9; the match to TRBD1 covers 9 bases. V was pared by 1 base and J by 1 base, with 1 base of the junction left unmatched. This CDR3 is 15 amino acids long. CDR1 is SEHNR, CDR2 FQNEAQ, per germline (reference sequence). The DNA for the CDR3 is TGTGCCAGCAGCTTAGGACAGGGGGAGAACACTGAAGCTTTCTTT. Translation: CASSLGQGENTEAFF.

V is TRBV5-1 and J is TRBJ2-1; D uncertain. The ends were cut back, 1 base at V and 5 bases at J, with 13 bases in the middle. The germline V gene encodes CDR1 SGHRS and CDR2 YFSETQ. The CDR3 extends over 15 amino acids. In DNA, the CDR3 is TGCGCCAGCAGCTTGAAAAACACATTAAACAATGAGCAGTTCTTC. Translating gives CASSLKNTLNNEQFF.

A note on this clonotype: The junction departs from the called germline gene at one end, perhaps through a read error. The chain recombines TRBV5-1 with TRBJ1-1, with 9 nucleotides matching TRBD1. CDR3 size: 16 residues. Germline CDR1 SGHRS, CDR2 YFSETQ. CDR3 DNA: TGCGCCAGCAGCAAAGACAGGGGGATCACGAACACTGAGGCTTTCTTT. This codes for CASSKDRGITNTEAFF.

This clonotype was counted only a few times. The rearrangement uses TRBV3-1 and TRBJ2-6; D call uncertain. Trimming stripped 8 bases from V and 1 base from J, with 18 bases between. CDR3 length equals 17 residues. Germline V gene sequence: CDR1 LGHDT, CDR2 YNNKEL (reference sequence). The CDR3 DNA is TGTGCCAGCGGCTACGACGGTCCATGGTCTGGGGCCAACGTCCTGACTTTC. Protein product: CASGYDGPWSGANVLTF.

This chain joins TRBV25-1 and TRBJ2-4; D is possibly TRBD1 or TRBD2 (5 bases each). The V end lost 4 bases, the J end lost 0 bases, and 13 bases lay between the germline ends. The V gene's germline CDR1 is MGHDK and CDR2 SYGVNS. The CDR3 is made up of 16 amino acids. CDR3 in DNA: TGTGCCAGCAGTGCCCCCGGGGCTGGAGCCAAAAACATTCAGTACTTC. Translation: CASSAPGAGAKNIQYF. The entire variable domain, with the rest obtained from reference TRBV25-1 and TRBJ2-4, is as follows: EADIYQTPRYLVIGTGKKITLECSQTMGHDKMYWYQQDPGMELHLIHYSYGVNSTEKGDLSSESTVSRIRTEHFPLTLESARPSHTSQYLCASSAPGAGAKNIQYFGAGTRLSVL.

J is TRBJ2-5 and V is TRBV5-1, with D uncertain. The J call is doubtful: the DNA matches TRBJ2-7 better. The germline V gene has CDR1 SGHRS and CDR2 YFSETQ. This CDR3 comprises 13 residues. The CDR3 nucleotides read TGCGCCAGCAGCTTGGGGCCCTACCACGAGCAGTACTTC. Its translation is CASSLGPYHEQYF.

The CDR3 DNA reads TGTGCCAGCAGCTTCGGACCGAAGGTCGATCAGCCCCAGCATTTT. As protein: CASSFGPKVDQPQHF. This chain links TRBV7-9 with TRBJ1-5; no firm D call. Germline V gene lookup returns CDR1 SEHNR and CDR2 FQNEAQ (reference sequence). The CDR3 runs to 15 residues. V gave up 3 bases and J gave up 5 bases, with 14 bases separating them.

This clonotype occurred a few times. The gene calls are TRBV20-1 and TRBJ2-3; D is possibly TRBD2 (5 bases). Germline values: CDR1 DFQATT, CDR2 SNEGSKA (reference sequence). CDR3 length: 15 residues. Trimming took off 4 bases at V and 1 base at J, with 15 bases between the two ends. The CDR3 DNA sequence: TGCAGTGCTACCTTCGGGATATGGGGCACAGATACGCAGTATTTT. This sequence encodes CSATFGIWGTDTQYF.

V gene TRBV11-2 combines with J gene TRBJ2-7, with 9 bases fitting TRBD1. J gave up 7 bases and V 5 bases, and 15 bases lay outside the gene matches. Per the germline V gene, CDR1 is SGHAT and CDR2 is FQNNGV. The CDR3 is made up of 16 amino acids. CDR3 DNA: TGTGCCAGCAGCCGCAAGACAGGGGGATTTTGGTATGAGCAGTACTTC. It encodes CASSRKTGGFWYEQYF.

This clonotype was seen only a few times. The rearrangement joins TRBV28 to TRBJ1-2; 10 bases map to TRBD1. The germline V gene has CDR1 MDHEN and CDR2 SYDVKM. V gave up 3 bases and J gave up 3 bases; unmatched junction bases: 4. CDR3 size: 15 residues. CDR3 in amino acids: CASSFMGTGDYGYTF. CDR3 coding DNA: TGTGCCAGCAGTTTTATGGGGACAGGGGACTATGGCTACACCTTC.

The CDR3 protein is CSAQASGRSTDTQYF. CDR3 bases: TGCAGTGCCCAGGCTAGTGGGAGGAGTACAGATACGCAGTATTTT. The chain uses TRBV20-1 and TRBJ2-3, with D maybe TRBD2 (6 bases). The CDR3 runs 15 residues. Germline assignment: CDR1 DFQATT and CDR2 SNEGSKA (reference sequence). Between the trimmed V and J ends, which lost 6 bases and 3 bases, there was a span of 19 bases.

V gene TRBV4-3 combines with J gene TRBJ2-7, with D unresolved. V shed 4 bases and J shed 2 bases, with 18 bases lying between them. This CDR3 comprises 16 residues. The germline V gene has CDR1 LGHNA and CDR2 YSLEER. CDR3 bases: TGCGCCAGCAGCCCAGGCGCCTCCTTTTTCACCTACGAGCAGTACTTC. Amino acids: CASSPGASFFTYEQYF.

Written as DNA, the CDR3 is TGCGCCAGCAGCCAGACCCCCCTCGGTGAGCAGTTCTTC. Amino acids: CASSQTPLGEQFF. The chain links TRBV4-1 to TRBJ2-1; D is ambiguous. Germline CDR1 is MGHRA and CDR2 is YSYEKL. The CDR3 extends over 13 amino acids. The V gene lost 3 bases and the J gene lost 9 bases, with 12 bases spanning the gap.

Of note for this clonotype: The junction departs from germline at one end; a sequencing error may be responsible. The gene calls are TRBV2 and TRBJ1-5; no clear D gene. This CDR3 region has 14 residues. In germline, CDR1 is SNHLY, CDR2 FYNNEI. CDR3 nucleotides: TGTGCCAGCAGAGCAGCTGAGAGCAATCAGTCCCAGCATTTT. Translation gives CASRAAESNQSQHF.

This clonotype has only a few counts. The rearrangement joins TRBV7-2 to TRBJ1-2; TRBD1 might be the D (6 bases). The CDR3 covers 15 residues. Per the germline V gene, CDR1 is SGHTA and CDR2 is FQGNSA. Deletions cut 4 bases from V and 8 bases from J, with 20 bases between. CDR3 in DNA: TGTGCCAGCAGCTCCTACATGCCAGGGGACGGAGGCTACACCTTC. Its translation is CASSSYMPGDGGYTF.

Regarding this clonotype: Germline is not matched at one junction end, which may reflect a read error. V gene TRBV7-9 combines with J gene TRBJ2-4; TRBD1 matches at 8 bases. CDR3 length equals 14 residues. Per germline, CDR1 SEHNR and CDR2 FQNEAQ (reference sequence). The CDR3, as DNA: TGTGCTAGCAGCACCAGGACAGGGACCAATGAGCAGTACTTC. Residues: CASSTRTGTNEQYF.

This chain connects TRBV28 to TRBJ2-7; the D is unclear. CDR3 size: 15 residues. Trimming took off 5 bases at V and 3 bases at J, with 17 bases between the two ends. CDR1 is MDHEN and CDR2 is SYDVKM in the germline V gene. The CDR3 nucleotides are TGTGCCAGCAGTGACAATCTGAGGCCCAACTACGAGCAGTACTTC. Encoded protein: CASSDNLRPNYEQYF.

This clonotype was seen more than once but under ten times. V usage is TRBV7-9 and J usage is TRBJ2-1; D unresolved. Trimming took off 10 bases at V and 5 bases at J, with 0 bases between the two ends. This CDR3 is built from 8 residues. Germline V lookup: CDR1 SEHNR, CDR2 FQNEAQ (reference sequence). The CDR3 DNA reads TGTGCCAACAATGAGCAGTTCTTC. Amino acid sequence: CANNEQFF.